The TCR beta chain described here comes from a study of blood T cell repertoires in COVID-19. Repertoires were generated with immunoSEQ multiplex PCR, while TCRdb's copy carries only in-frame clones and drops some. The data contain about 150,000 clones, 75% to 85% of them singletons. Sequenced input: peripheral blood. This receptor was obtained from a woman aged 60 to 75 with COVID-19, enrolled during active disease.

The chain's CDR3 is CASSPVVSGSHVEQFF. For the CDR3, the DNA is TGTGCCAGCTCACCGGTAGTTAGCGGGAGTCATGTTGAGCAGTTCTTC. V gene TRBV18 combines with J gene TRBJ2-1; 9 positions match TRBD2. CDR1 is KGHSH, CDR2 LQKENI, per germline. V shed 3 bases, J shed 9 bases, and the junction held 12 bases outside the gene matches. CDR3 length equals 16 residues.